This TCR beta chain was recorded in a study of blood T cell repertoires in COVID-19 (dated by TCRdb to the early 2020s). At the level of the whole study: Collaborator samples came from the United States, Italy and Spain and covered acute and convalescent phases of COVID-19. The material from the prospective study consisted of cDNA or gDNA derived from T cells, B-cell-depleted T cells, or PBMCs. The samples were drawn from the first 160 participants of the ongoing ImmuneRACE study and from about 1,200 subjects provided by 6 global collaborators. Where available, HLA class I and class II types were obtained from metadata supplied by the sample provider rather than from assay-based typing. The repertoires were released in a freely available public database intended as a resource for research on the immune response to SARS-CoV-2. A de-identified subject ID, COVID-19 status, age in years and sex were almost always included in the sample metadata. Deeply sampled blood TCRbeta repertoires from subjects exposed to, actively infected with, or recovered from COVID-19 were included in the dataset.

To note about this clone: What antigen it recognizes has not been identified. The input lacks base qualities; no much larger clone sits a single base away.

Participants in the prospective study were enrolled through a virtual design, were aged about 18 to 90 years, and lived in some 24 United States geographic areas. In the prospective study, participants were assigned to cohorts based on the clinical history participants reported in a screening survey and a study questionnaire. For ImmuneRACE Cohort 3, a participant was defined as recovered based on two consecutive negative NP/OP PCR tests, clearance by a healthcare professional, or resolution of symptoms. In the prospective study, mobile phlebotomists collected whole blood, serum and a nasopharyngeal or oropharyngeal swab from each participant. Prospective study participants could optionally give additional blood draws and questionnaires over an approximately two-month period. Before DNA extraction, prospective study blood samples were shipped either frozen or at room temperature. TCRbeta CDR3 regions were amplified from genomic DNA using the immunoSEQ Assay, a bias-controlled multiplex PCR. Turning to the authors' computational methods: The number of nucleated cells in each sample was estimated by amplification of reference gene primers within the assay. To quantify the absolute abundance of each unique TCRbeta CDR3 rearrangement, sequence reads were collapsed and filtered. For each sample, productive Simpson clonality was calculated as the square root of Simpson's diversity index across productive rearrangements. TCRdb provides this immuneACCESS table in a form limited to in-frame rearrangements. Some clones are lacking; in checked studies, under half of them reflect an unresolved V gene, and why the rest are absent is not known. V, J and clone size were drawn from that table, and D and trimming were deduced from the DNA. The sample yields around 190,000 clones; more than 80% were counted once. Of the sample, about 9% is held by the ten largest clones.

General conclusions and limits of the study: Clinical and demographic metadata were provided uncurated, with the amount varying by source and participant.

This receptor was taken from a man aged 35 to 55 who had recovered from COVID-19. The sequenced sample was PBMCs or T cells enriched from blood (not recorded which).

The DNA sequence is TGCGCCAGCAGCTACCAGACTAGCGGGAGTATTTCCTACAATGAGCAGTTCTTC. The resulting protein is CASSYQTSGSISYNEQFF. The chain uses TRBV5-1 and TRBJ2-1; TRBD2 aligns with 12 central bases. After removal of 3 bases from V and 1 base from J, the junction retains 8 bases not matched to a gene. The CDR3 sequence holds 18 residues, the cysteine and phenylalanine included. CDR3 DNA is the only sequence kept; it has 54 bases, read in frame from the first base. The germline V gene provides CDR1 SGHRS and CDR2 YFSETQ.